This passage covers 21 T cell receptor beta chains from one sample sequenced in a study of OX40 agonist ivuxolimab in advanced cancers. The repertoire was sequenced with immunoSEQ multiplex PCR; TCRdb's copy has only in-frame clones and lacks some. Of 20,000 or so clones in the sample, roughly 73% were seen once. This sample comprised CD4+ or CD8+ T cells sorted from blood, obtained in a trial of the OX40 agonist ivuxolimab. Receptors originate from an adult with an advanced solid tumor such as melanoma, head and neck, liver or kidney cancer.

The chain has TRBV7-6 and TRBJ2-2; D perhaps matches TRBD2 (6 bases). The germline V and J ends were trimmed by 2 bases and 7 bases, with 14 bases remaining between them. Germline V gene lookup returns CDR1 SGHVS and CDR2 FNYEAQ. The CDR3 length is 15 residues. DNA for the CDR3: TGTGCCAGCAGCTTAAGGGTAGCCGGGAGCGGGGAGCTGTTTTTT. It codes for CASSLRVAGSGELFF.

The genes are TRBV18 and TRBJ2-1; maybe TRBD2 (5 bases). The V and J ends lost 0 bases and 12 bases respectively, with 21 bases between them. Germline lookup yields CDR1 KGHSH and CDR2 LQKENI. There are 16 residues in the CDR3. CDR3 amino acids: CASSPPEWRATTRQFF. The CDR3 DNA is TGTGCCAGCTCACCACCGGAGTGGCGGGCTACGACTCGGCAGTTCTTC.

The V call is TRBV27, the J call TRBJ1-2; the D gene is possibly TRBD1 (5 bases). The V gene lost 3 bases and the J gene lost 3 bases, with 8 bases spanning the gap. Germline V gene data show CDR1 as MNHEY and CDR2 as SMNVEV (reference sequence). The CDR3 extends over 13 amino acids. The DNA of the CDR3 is TGTGCCAGCAGTTTTTCGACAGACTATGGCTACACCTTC. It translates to CASSFSTDYGYTF.

The CDR3: CASSLVGGLDEQYF. Here the CDR3 DNA reads TGCGCCAGCAGCTTGGTAGGTGGGCTCGACGAGCAGTACTTC. The gene calls are TRBV5-1 and TRBJ2-7, with unresolved D. There are 14 residues in the CDR3. CDR1 SGHRS and CDR2 YFSETQ come from the germline V gene. The V gene lost 0 bases and the J gene lost 5 bases, with 12 bases spanning the gap. Full variable domain (outside the CDR3, taken from reference TRBV5-1 and TRBJ2-7): KAGVTQTPRYLIKTRGQQVTLSCSPISGHRSVSWYQQTPGQGLQFLFEYFSETQRNKGNFPGRFSGRQFSNSRSEMNVSTLELGDSALYLCASSLVGGLDEQYFGPGTRLTVT.

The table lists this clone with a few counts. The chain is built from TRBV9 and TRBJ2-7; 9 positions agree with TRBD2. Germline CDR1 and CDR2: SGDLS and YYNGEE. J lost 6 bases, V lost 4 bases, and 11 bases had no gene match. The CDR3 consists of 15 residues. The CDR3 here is CASSPSGAGGVEQYF. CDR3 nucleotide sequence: TGTGCCAGCAGCCCGAGTGGAGCGGGAGGCGTCGAGCAGTACTTC.

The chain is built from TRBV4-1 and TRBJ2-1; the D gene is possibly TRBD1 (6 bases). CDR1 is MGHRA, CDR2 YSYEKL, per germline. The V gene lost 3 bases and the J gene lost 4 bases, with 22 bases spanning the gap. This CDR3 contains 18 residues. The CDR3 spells CASSQGAAGKGPYNEQFF. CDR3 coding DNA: TGCGCCAGCAGCCAGGGGGCGGCAGGGAAGGGTCCGTACAATGAGCAGTTCTTC.

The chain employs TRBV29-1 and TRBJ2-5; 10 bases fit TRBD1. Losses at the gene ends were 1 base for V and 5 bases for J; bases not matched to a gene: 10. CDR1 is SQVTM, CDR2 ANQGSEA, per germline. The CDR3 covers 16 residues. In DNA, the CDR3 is TGCAGCGTTGAAGCAGGAGGACAGGGGGAATGGGAGACCCAGTACTTC. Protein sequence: CSVEAGGQGEWETQYF.

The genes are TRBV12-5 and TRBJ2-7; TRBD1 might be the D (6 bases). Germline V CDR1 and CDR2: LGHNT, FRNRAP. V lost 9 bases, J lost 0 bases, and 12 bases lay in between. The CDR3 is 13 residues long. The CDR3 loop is CASGQHFSYEQYF. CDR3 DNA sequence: TGTGCTAGCGGACAGCATTTCTCCTACGAGCAGTACTTC.

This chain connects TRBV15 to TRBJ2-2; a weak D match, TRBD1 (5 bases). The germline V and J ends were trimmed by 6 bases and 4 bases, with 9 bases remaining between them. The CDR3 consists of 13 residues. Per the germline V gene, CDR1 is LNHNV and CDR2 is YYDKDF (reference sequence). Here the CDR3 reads CATSGRGTGELFF. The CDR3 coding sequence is TGTGCCACCAGTGGAAGGGGCACCGGGGAGCTGTTTTTT.

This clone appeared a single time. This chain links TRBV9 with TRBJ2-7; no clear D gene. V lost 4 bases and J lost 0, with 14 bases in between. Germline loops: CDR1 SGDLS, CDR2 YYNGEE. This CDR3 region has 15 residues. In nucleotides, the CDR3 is TGTGCCAGCAGCCCCTTCCCCTTGAGCTCCTACGAGCAGTACTTC. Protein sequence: CASSPFPLSSYEQYF.

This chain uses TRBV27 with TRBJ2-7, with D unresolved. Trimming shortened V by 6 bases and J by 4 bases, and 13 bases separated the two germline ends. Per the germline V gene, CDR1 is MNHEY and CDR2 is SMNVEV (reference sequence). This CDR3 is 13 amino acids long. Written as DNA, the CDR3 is TGTGCCAGCAGCCCTGGACCTCATTACGAGCAGTACTTC. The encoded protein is CASSPGPHYEQYF.

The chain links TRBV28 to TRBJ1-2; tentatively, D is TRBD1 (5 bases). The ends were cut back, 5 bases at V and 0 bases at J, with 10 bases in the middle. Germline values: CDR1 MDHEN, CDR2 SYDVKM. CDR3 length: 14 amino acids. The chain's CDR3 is CASSAGTSNYGYTF. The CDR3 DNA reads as TGTGCCAGCAGTGCTGGGACCTCTAACTATGGCTACACCTTC.

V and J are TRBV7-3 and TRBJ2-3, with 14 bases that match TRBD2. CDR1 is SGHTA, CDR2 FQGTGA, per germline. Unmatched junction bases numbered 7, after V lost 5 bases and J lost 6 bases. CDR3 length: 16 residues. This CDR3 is CASSPGLAGAEDTQYF. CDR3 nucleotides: TGTGCCAGCAGCCCGGGACTAGCGGGAGCGGAGGATACGCAGTATTTT.

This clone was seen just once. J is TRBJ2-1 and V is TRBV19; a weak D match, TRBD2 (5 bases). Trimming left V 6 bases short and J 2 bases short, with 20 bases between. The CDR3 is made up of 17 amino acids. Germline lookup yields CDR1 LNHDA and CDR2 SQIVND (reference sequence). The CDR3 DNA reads TGTGCCAGTAGACCCCTCCGGGGTAGCGATACCTACAATGAGCAGTTCTTC. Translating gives CASRPLRGSDTYNEQFF.

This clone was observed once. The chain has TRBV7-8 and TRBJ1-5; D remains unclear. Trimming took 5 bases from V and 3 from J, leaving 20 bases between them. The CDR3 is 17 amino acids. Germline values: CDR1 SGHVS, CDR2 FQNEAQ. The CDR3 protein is CASSLQGRGPLNQPQHF. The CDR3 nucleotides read TGTGCCAGCAGCCTACAAGGACGAGGTCCTCTCAATCAGCCCCAGCATTTT.

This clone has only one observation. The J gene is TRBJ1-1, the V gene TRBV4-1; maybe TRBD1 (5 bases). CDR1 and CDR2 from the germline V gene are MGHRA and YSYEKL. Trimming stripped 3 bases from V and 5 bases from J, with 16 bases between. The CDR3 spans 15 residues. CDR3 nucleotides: TGCGCCAGCAGCCATGAGGTAAAGGGACCGACTGAAGCTTTCTTT. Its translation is CASSHEVKGPTEAFF.

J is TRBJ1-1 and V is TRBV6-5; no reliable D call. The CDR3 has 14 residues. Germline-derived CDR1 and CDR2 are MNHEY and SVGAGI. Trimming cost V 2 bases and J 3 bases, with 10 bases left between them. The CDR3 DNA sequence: TGTGCCAGCAGTTACCATATCTCGGACACTGAAGCTTTCTTT. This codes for CASSYHISDTEAFF.

The CDR3: CASSLRDKDYEQYF. DNA of the CDR3: TGTGCCAGCAGCTTACGCGACAAGGACTACGAGCAGTACTTC. The chain has TRBV7-9 and TRBJ2-5; D uncertain. The J call is doubtful: the DNA matches TRBJ2-7 better. Germline-derived CDR1 and CDR2 are SEHNR and FQNEAQ (reference sequence). The CDR3 has 14 amino acids.

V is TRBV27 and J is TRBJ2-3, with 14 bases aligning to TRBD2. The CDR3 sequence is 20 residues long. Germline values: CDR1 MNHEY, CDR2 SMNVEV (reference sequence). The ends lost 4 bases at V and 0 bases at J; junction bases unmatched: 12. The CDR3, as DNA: TGTGCCAGCAGTTCAGGACTAGCGGGAGGATTTCCTCATAGCACAGATACGCAGTATTTT. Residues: CASSSGLAGGFPHSTDTQYF.

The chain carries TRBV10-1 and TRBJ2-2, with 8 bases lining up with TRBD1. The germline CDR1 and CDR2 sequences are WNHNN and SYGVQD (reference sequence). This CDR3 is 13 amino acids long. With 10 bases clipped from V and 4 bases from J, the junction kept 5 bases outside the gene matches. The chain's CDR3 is CATGQGSTGELFF. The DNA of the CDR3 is TGCGCCACCGGACAGGGTAGCACCGGGGAGCTGTTTTTT.

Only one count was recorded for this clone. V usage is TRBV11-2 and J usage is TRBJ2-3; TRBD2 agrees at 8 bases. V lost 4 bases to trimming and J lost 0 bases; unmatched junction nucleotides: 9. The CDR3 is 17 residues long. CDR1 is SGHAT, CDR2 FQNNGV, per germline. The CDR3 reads CASSSLSGGPSTDTQYF. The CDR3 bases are TGTGCCAGCAGCTCCCTGAGCGGGGGCCCTAGCACAGATACGCAGTATTTT.